This TCR beta chain was sequenced in a study of diagnostic markers for celiac disease. TCRdb re-called the reads and gives one entry per CDR3 protein, without DNA. Recorded for this sample: about 1,200 distinct CDR3 sequences. The length of the CDR3 is 15 residues. Germline V gene data show CDR1 as SGHRS and CDR2 as YFSETQ. The receptor's source is a human donor. This table probably holds off-target reads from a library built for another chain. The chain has TRBV5-1 and TRBJ2-1; the TRBD2 assignment by TCRdb is unverifiable without DNA. Sequencing was performed on either unsorted cells or a sorted T cell fraction (not recorded which). The CDR3: CASSRGLASYNEQFF.